This T cell receptor beta chain derives from a study of T cell responses to AZD1222 COVID-19 vaccine. Study-wide background: Second doses at about 4 or about 12 weeks were pooled. Study-wide results and limits: Baseline seropositivity characterized only a handful of AZD1222 recipients.

Of note for this clone: Its antigen is still unknown.

The table came from immunoSEQ multiplex PCR; TCRdb's copy has only in-frame clones and leaves some out. This sample has about 94,000 clones, with about 88% found just once. After removal of 1 base from V and 1 base from J, the junction contained 9 bases not matched to a gene. The germline CDR1 and CDR2 sequences are KGHDR and SFDVKD. The CDR3 length is 19 residues. The clonotype was recovered from an adult in good health. V usage is TRBV24-1 and J usage is TRBJ2-6; 7 nucleotides match TRBD1. The sequencing here drew on peripheral blood, taken on day 0 of AZD1222 vaccination. As DNA, the CDR3 is TGTGCCACCAGTGATTTTACAGGGGACCAGAGTTCTGGGGCCAACGTCCTGACTTTC. This translates into CATSDFTGDQSSGANVLTF.